Shown below are 16 T cell receptor beta chains from a single sample sequenced in a study of T-cell memory formation after mild COVID-19. TCRdb re-called the 5' RACE reads through MiXCR, storing one row per CDR3 protein. The sample yields about 500,000 distinct CDR3 sequences, roughly 20% seen once. Input material: PBMCs or a T cell subset sorted from them (not recorded which). The origin of the receptors is an adult woman who had mild COVID-19 (a few samples of this study predate the infection). Cell type and time point are not known.

This clonotype was seen at least ten times. This chain uses TRBV7-9 with TRBJ1-1; unclear D gene. Trimming pared 8 bases from V and 5 bases from J, leaving 18 bases between. The CDR3 sequence is 14 residues long. Germline values: CDR1 SEHNR, CDR2 FQNEAQ (reference sequence). Here the CDR3 DNA reads TGTGCCAGCGTCCGGGCCAGGAAAGGGACTGAAGCTTTCTTT. It codes for CASVRARKGTEAFF.

The chain recombines TRBV7-3 with TRBJ1-1; 7 bases are a match to TRBD1. The length of the CDR3 is 16 residues. Germline loops: CDR1 SGHTA, CDR2 FQGTGA. V was pared by 4 bases and J by 0 bases, with 8 bases of the junction left unmatched. The CDR3 loop reads CASSSQGILMNTEAFF. The CDR3 coding sequence is TGTGCCAGCAGCTCACAGGGGATTCTTATGAACACTGAAGCTTTCTTT.

The chain carries TRBV11-2 and TRBJ2-1; 8 bases agree with TRBD2. In germline, CDR1 is SGHAT, CDR2 FQNNGV. The CDR3 has 16 residues. J lost 8 bases, V lost 7 bases, and 16 bases had no gene match. For the CDR3, the DNA is TGTGCCAGCAACCATCCCGTGGCGGGGGGCTTGGATGAGCAGTTCTTC. Translated: CASNHPVAGGLDEQFF. The full variable domain, with the rest looked up from reference TRBV11-2 and TRBJ2-1, is EAGVAQSPRYKIIEKRQSVAFWCNPISGHATLYWYQQILGQGPKLLIQFQNNGVVDDSQLPKDRFSAERLKGVDSTLKIQPAKLEDSAVYLCASNHPVAGGLDEQFFGPGTRLTVL.

V is TRBV5-6 and J is TRBJ2-3, with D possibly TRBD1 on 5 matching bases. Germline CDR1 reads SGHDT; CDR2 reads YYEEEE. Trimming stripped 1 base from V and 6 bases from J, with 12 bases between. This CDR3 spans 14 amino acids. Here the CDR3 DNA reads TGTGCCAGCAGCTTGTCGCAGGGTTGGGATACGCAGTATTTT. Translation gives CASSLSQGWDTQYF.

The chain has TRBV2 and TRBJ2-1; tentatively, D is TRBD2 (6 bases). V lost 4 bases to trimming and J lost 1 base, with 17 bases between them. There are 17 residues in the CDR3. Germline V lookup: CDR1 SNHLY, CDR2 FYNNEI. The CDR3: CASSGVHGGRSYNEQFF. The CDR3 coding sequence is TGTGCCAGCAGTGGGGTTCATGGGGGGAGATCCTACAATGAGCAGTTCTTC.

The rearrangement joins TRBV7-9 to TRBJ2-7, with a weak D call TRBD1 (5 bases). Germline CDR1 SEHNR, CDR2 FQNEAQ (reference sequence). The CDR3 covers 15 residues. V lost 0 bases to trimming and J lost 0 bases, with 9 bases between them. Here the CDR3 DNA reads TGTGCCAGCAGCTTAGCGACAGTCCGCTCCTACGAGCAGTACTTC. Translation: CASSLATVRSYEQYF.

This clonotype was seen many times. V usage is TRBV7-9 and J usage is TRBJ2-7; D perhaps matches TRBD2 (6 bases). Deletions cut 2 bases from V and 5 bases from J, with 7 bases between. Germline V lookup: CDR1 SEHNR, CDR2 FQNEAQ (reference sequence). This CDR3 comprises 12 residues. Here the CDR3 reads CASSLRGNEQYF. The CDR3 region has the DNA TGTGCCAGCAGCTTACGGGGGAACGAGCAGTACTTC.

This clonotype came up a few times. V is TRBV7-9 and J is TRBJ2-2; TRBD2 aligns across 8 bases. Per germline, CDR1 SEHNR and CDR2 FQNEAQ (reference sequence). Trimming at V came to 4 bases and at J to 6 bases, leaving 10 bases not matched to a gene. The CDR3 spans 16 residues. CDR3 DNA sequence: TGTGCCAGCAGCTCGCTACTAGCGGCCGGGCCCGGGGAGCTGTTTTTT. Translated, it gives CASSSLLAAGPGELFF. The full variable domain, rest sourced from reference TRBV7-9 and TRBJ2-2, is DTGVSQNPRHKITKRGQNVTFRCDPISEHNRLYWYRQTLGQGPEFLTYFQNEAQLEKSRLLSDRFSAERPKGSFSTLEIQRTEQGDSAMYLCASSSLLAAGPGELFFGEGSRLTVL.

The chain couples TRBV6-2 or TRBV6-3 to TRBJ2-3; TRBD2 matches at 16 bases. V shed 5 bases and J 3 bases; nucleotides not matched to a gene: 11. The CDR3 runs to 19 residues. Germline V gene lookup returns CDR1 MNHEY and CDR2 SVGEGT. Written as DNA, the CDR3 is TGTGCCAGCAGTCCCGGGACTAGCGGGAGGGCCGTTTGGACAGATACGCAGTATTTT. It encodes CASSPGTSGRAVWTDTQYF.

This clonotype was recorded only once. The chain joins TRBV20-1 to TRBJ1-4; 7 bases match TRBD1. Germline V gene sequence: CDR1 DFQATT, CDR2 SNEGSKA (reference sequence). J gave up 7 bases and V 6 bases, and 17 bases lay outside the gene matches. This CDR3 has 16 residues. The CDR3 DNA is TGCAGTGCCACGCCTTCTCGACAGGGTTTGGGTGAAAAACTGTTTTTT. The encoded protein is CSATPSRQGLGEKLFF.

This clonotype was seen only a few times. The chain couples TRBV7-9 to TRBJ2-1; 9 nucleotides align to TRBD1. The CDR3 contains 17 residues. CDR1 is SEHNR and CDR2 is FQNEAQ in the germline V gene (reference sequence). After removal of 1 base from V and 4 bases from J, the junction contained 8 bases not matched to a gene. The CDR3 nucleotides are TGTGCCAGCAGCTTAGTCCCGGGACAGGGATTATACAATGAGCAGTTCTTC. The encoded protein is CASSLVPGQGLYNEQFF.

This sequence joins TRBV12-3 or TRBV12-4 and TRBJ1-2; D is unresolved. The length of the CDR3 is 13 residues. With 4 bases removed from V and 8 bases from J, the gap between germline ends came to 14 bases. CDR3 coding DNA: TGTGCCAGCAGTTCAGGTCTTCAGGAGGGCTACACCTTC. This gives the protein CASSSGLQEGYTF.

This clonotype was seen only a few times. The rearrangement joins TRBV7-9 to TRBJ2-4, with TRBD2 as a possible D gene (5 bases). This CDR3 region has 16 residues. CDR1 SEHNR and CDR2 FQNEAQ come from the germline V gene (reference sequence). V lost 5 bases and J lost 8, with 22 bases in between. The CDR3 DNA follows: TGTGCCAGCAGCCCACTGGGTGGGCAGGACGGGGACATTCAGTACTTC. Its translation is CASSPLGGQDGDIQYF.

A few counts support this clonotype. J is TRBJ1-2 and V is TRBV14, with D unclear. This CDR3 has 15 residues. V shed 0 bases and J shed 3 bases, with 11 bases lying between them. Germline V gives CDR1 SGHDN, CDR2 FVKESK. Written as DNA, the CDR3 is TGTGCCAGCAGCCAAGAAGAGGGTGCGGACTATGGCTACACCTTC. It yields the protein CASSQEEGADYGYTF.

This chain connects TRBV20-1 to TRBJ1-1; possible D gene TRBD1, 5 bases. This CDR3 is built from 15 residues. Germline-derived CDR1 and CDR2 are DFQATT and SNEGSKA (reference sequence). Trimming cost V 2 bases and J 5 bases, with 18 bases left between them. The CDR3 reads CSARSRAGAGTEAFF. The DNA for the CDR3 is TGCAGTGCTAGATCGCGGGCCGGGGCCGGAACTGAAGCTTTCTTT.

This clonotype has a handful of counts. CDR3 coding DNA: TGCGCCAGCAGCCAAACGGCGACAGGGGGCTCTGACTATGGCTACACCTTC. It translates to CASSQTATGGSDYGYTF. The V gene is TRBV4-1, the J gene TRBJ1-2, with 10 bases fitting TRBD1. Losses at the gene ends were 2 bases for V and 3 bases for J; bases not matched to a gene: 9. Per the germline V gene, CDR1 is MGHRA and CDR2 is YSYEKL. The CDR3 contains 17 residues.